These T cell receptor beta chains were read from a single sample in a study of beta chain features in type 1 diabetes. The method was immunoSEQ multiplex PCR; TCRdb's version includes in-frame clones alone and lacks a portion of them. This table holds around 110,000 clones, roughly 15% found once. The specimen sequenced was central memory CD4+ T cells from blood. These receptors all stem from a man younger than 40 with type 1 diabetes. Each CDR3 is given with its conserved first and last residue. The D gene is left open where the match is weak. Clone size is stated in some rows and not others, as once, few, many or a class when expanded.

j_call	clone_size	v_call	d_call	cdr3_length	cdr3_aa	cdr3_nt
TRBJ2-3	.	TRBV30	.	15	CAWRRQGGRTDTQYF	TGTGCCTGGAGGAGGCAGGGTGGCAGGACAGATACGCAGTATTTT
TRBJ2-1	.	TRBV18	TRBD1	15	CASSLGQGLYNEQFF	TGTGCCAGCTCACTAGGACAGGGGCTATACAATGAGCAGTTCTTC
TRBJ2-3	.	TRBV30	TRBD1	15	CAWSTLGQGGDTQYF	TGTGCCTGGAGTACCCTAGGACAGGGAGGAGATACGCAGTATTTT
TRBJ2-5	.	TRBV2	.	11	CASNREETQYF	TGTGCCAGCAACAGGGAAGAGACCCAGTACTTC
TRBJ2-1	.	TRBV5-6	TRBD2	16	CASSYPLAGGPHEQFF	TGTGCCAGCAGCTATCCCCTAGCGGGGGGGCCTCATGAGCAGTTCTTC
TRBJ2-7	.	TRBV5-4	.	11	CASSWLYEQYF	TGTGCCAGCAGCTGGCTCTACGAGCAGTACTTC
TRBJ2-7	many	TRBV18	TRBD1	12	CASHGQALEQYF	TGTGCCAGCCATGGACAGGCGCTCGAGCAGTACTTC
TRBJ2-1	.	TRBV11-3	.	16	CASTKGGLGGIDEQFF	TGTGCCAGCACCAAGGGAGGACTAGGGGGGATCGATGAGCAGTTCTTC
TRBJ2-5	.	TRBV6-1	.	13	CASRSWGQETQYF	TGTGCCAGCAGAAGCTGGGGACAAGAGACCCAGTACTTC
TRBJ2-1	.	TRBV30	TRBD2	14	CAWSVKLANNEQFF	TGTGCCTGGAGTGTAAAACTAGCGAACAATGAGCAGTTCTTC
TRBJ2-5	.	TRBV19	.	14	CASSTSTIRETQYF	TGTGCCAGTAGTACCTCGACCATCCGGGAGACCCAGTACTTC
TRBJ1-1	.	TRBV29-1	TRBD1	14	CSVQTGNFDTEAFF	TGCAGCGTTCAGACAGGGAATTTCGACACTGAAGCTTTCTTT
TRBJ2-7	.	TRBV5-6	.	12	CASSLPGTEQYF	TGTGCCAGCAGCTTGCCGGGAACCGAGCAGTACTTC
TRBJ2-3	few	TRBV20-1	.	11	CSGGSTDTQYF	TGCAGTGGGGGGAGCACAGATACGCAGTATTTT
TRBJ2-5	.	TRBV7-8	TRBD1	15	CASSPGTGLMETQYF	TGTGCCAGCAGCCCGGGGACAGGGCTGATGGAGACCCAGTACTTC
TRBJ1-4	.	TRBV6-5	.	14	CASRVSKIGEKLFF	TGTGCCAGCAGAGTTTCGAAGATTGGTGAAAAACTGTTTTTT
TRBJ2-5	.	TRBV2	TRBD2	14	CASSSTSGGETQYF	TGTGCCAGCAGTTCTACTAGCGGGGGAGAGACCCAGTACTTC
TRBJ2-1	.	TRBV11-3	.	15	CASSLVGRDGNEQFF	TGTGCCAGCAGCTTAGTAGGCAGGGATGGTAATGAGCAGTTCTTC